Sequencing of this T cell receptor (beta chain) was carried out in a study of T cells in tumors after PD-1 blockade. Study details: Patients had no prior checkpoint blockade, systemic immunosuppressants, or anti-cancer therapy within 4 weeks. Daily vismodegib 150 mg continued in a subset of anti-PD-1-treated patients. Study-wide points: Blood contained approximately 41% of the tumor's TCR clonotypes.

As for this clone: Antigen: not known.

Here immunoSEQ multiplex PCR was the method, and the copy in TCRdb shows in-frame clones only, minus some. Of around 25,000 clones in the sample, roughly four fifths are singletons; the top ten hold about 12%. Input was about 616 ng to 6,500 ng of genomic DNA from tumor or blood. Trimming shortened V by 4 bases and J by 0 bases, and 7 bases separated the two germline ends. CDR1 SGHVS and CDR2 FQNEAQ come from the germline V gene. CDR3 size: 13 residues. The TCR comes from a human donor with basal cell carcinoma. The starting material was PBMCs, obtained after anti-PD-1 treatment. The V and J genes are TRBV7-8 and TRBJ2-7; TRBD1 might be the D (5 bases). CDR3 sequence: CASSSDSSYEQYF. In DNA form, the CDR3 reads TGTGCCAGCAGCTCCGACAGCTCCTACGAGCAGTACTTC. The full variable domain, rest sourced from reference TRBV7-8 and TRBJ2-7, is GAGVSQSPRYKVAKRGQDVALRCDPISGHVSLFWYQQALGQGPEFLTYFQNEAQLDKSGLPSDRFFAERPEGSVSTLKIQRTQQEDSAVYLCASSSDSSYEQYFGPGTRLTVT.